This T cell receptor (beta chain) emerged from a study of T cell responses to AZD1222 COVID-19 vaccine. To note about this clone: Antigen unknown.

The repertoire was sequenced with immunoSEQ multiplex PCR; TCRdb's copy has only in-frame clones and lacks some. The sample shows roughly 120,000 clones, 85% to 90% of them seen only once. The study's findings and limits: Donors were largely white British and mainly female; clonal diversity was possibly underestimated. Unmutated variant regions reportedly attract nearly half of all spike-specific TCRs. Baseline seropositives among AZD1222 recipients totaled only 5 to 7.

The germline V gene encodes CDR1 LGHNA and CDR2 YNFKEQ. The V and J ends lost 1 base and 4 bases respectively, with 14 bases between them. The CDR3 spans 15 residues. This material consisted of peripheral blood, taken 28 days after the second AZD1222 dose. The V and J genes are TRBV4-2 and TRBJ2-7, with D perhaps TRBD2 (6 bases). The receptor comes from an adult who received the AZD1222 COVID-19 vaccine. CDR3 amino acids: CASSQAPRRGYEQYF. CDR3 sequence (DNA): TGTGCCAGCAGCCAAGCCCCTCGACGGGGGTACGAGCAGTACTTC.